These 2 T cell receptor beta chains originate from one sample sequenced in a study of cytomegalovirus exposure and HLA in healthy donors. Repertoires were generated with immunoSEQ multiplex PCR, while TCRdb's copy carries only in-frame clones and drops some. The repertoire holds some 150,000 clones, with roughly 86% as singletons. The sample comprised PBMCs. The receptors shown here come from a man aged 18-30 years in good health and CMV-seropositive.

The genes are TRBV27 and TRBJ1-5; the D is unclear. The CDR3 is 12 residues long. CDR1 and CDR2 (germline): MNHEY, SMNVEV (reference sequence). Trimming took 2 bases from V and 5 from J, leaving 4 bases between them. CDR3 region: CASSLRDQPQHF. In nucleotides, the CDR3 is TGTGCCAGCAGTTTACGGGATCAGCCCCAGCATTTT.

The J gene is TRBJ1-2, the V gene TRBV4-1, with TRBD1 identical over 7 bases. CDR3 length equals 16 residues. The trim removed 0 bases at V and 1 base at J, leaving 5 bases unmatched. Germline lookup yields CDR1 MGHRA and CDR2 YSYEKL. CDR3 bases: TGCGCCAGCAGCCAAGATGGGGACAGTGATAACTATGGCTACACCTTC. Its translation: CASSQDGDSDNYGYTF.